Below are 7 T cell receptor beta chains sequenced from a single sample in a study of blood T cell repertoires in COVID-19. The repertoire was sequenced with immunoSEQ multiplex PCR; TCRdb's copy has only in-frame clones and lacks some. Among tens of thousands of clones listed, around 88% were seen once. The sample consisted of peripheral blood. These receptors originate from a woman aged 80 or older with acute or convalescent COVID-19.

This clone appeared many times. J is TRBJ2-3 and V is TRBV2, with D uncertain. CDR3 length equals 13 residues. Trimming removed 6 bases at V and 1 base at J, with 8 bases between. Germline CDR1 is SNHLY and CDR2 is FYNNEI. As DNA, the CDR3 is TGTGCCAGCAGCCCGGTCGGCACAGATACGCAGTATTTT. Amino acid sequence: CASSPVGTDTQYF.

This clone appeared a few times. The chain uses TRBV30 and TRBJ1-1; D is uncertain. The CDR3 is made up of 12 amino acids. Germline loops: CDR1 GTSNPN, CDR2 SVGIG (reference sequence). Trimming pared 8 bases from V and 1 base from J, leaving 11 bases between. The CDR3, as DNA: TGTGCCCTAATTCGACAGAACACTGAAGCTTTCTTT. This encodes CALIRQNTEAFF.

The rearrangement joins TRBV2 to TRBJ1-2, with 9 bases lining up with TRBD1. The J segment lost 8 bases and the V segment lost 4 bases, leaving 11 bases of the junction unmatched. The CDR3 contains 15 residues. Germline V gene lookup returns CDR1 SNHLY and CDR2 FYNNEI. This CDR3 is CASSVSGTGRDGYTF. The CDR3 DNA reads as TGTGCCAGCAGTGTCTCCGGGACAGGGAGGGACGGCTACACCTTC.

The chain uses TRBV6-6 and TRBJ2-7; D gene unclear. The V end was cut by 5 bases, the J end by 4 bases, with 15 bases between. Germline V gene lookup returns CDR1 MNHNY and CDR2 SVGAGI (reference sequence). CDR3 length: 14 amino acids. The CDR3 is CASSKSTQKYEQYF. DNA of the CDR3: TGTGCCAGCAGTAAATCGACACAGAAATACGAGCAGTACTTC.

The V and J genes are TRBV7-2 and TRBJ2-5; TRBD2 agrees at 10 bases. There are 16 residues in the CDR3. V gave up 1 base and J gave up 4 bases; unmatched junction bases: 6. Germline loops: CDR1 SGHTA, CDR2 FQGNSA. The CDR3 protein is CASSLVSGRAAETQYF. The CDR3 region has the DNA TGTGCCAGCAGCTTAGTCAGCGGGAGGGCCGCAGAGACCCAGTACTTC.

V and J are TRBV7-2 and TRBJ2-5; 8 bases are a match to TRBD2. This CDR3 is built from 17 residues. The germline gives CDR1 SGHTA, CDR2 FQGNSA. The V segment lost 2 bases and the J segment 5 bases; nucleotides outside the gene matches: 13. CDR3 loop: CASSLMGAGGPGETQYF. The CDR3 DNA reads as TGTGCCAGCAGCTTAATGGGTGCGGGGGGCCCGGGGGAGACCCAGTACTTC. Full variable domain (missing parts from reference TRBV7-2 and TRBJ2-5): GAGVSQSPSNKVTEKGKDVELRCDPISGHTALYWYRQSLGQGLEFLIYFQGNSAPDKSGLPSDRFSAERTGGSVSTLTIQRTQQEDSAVYLCASSLMGAGGPGETQYFGPGTRLLVL.

V gene TRBV7-9 combines with J gene TRBJ1-1, with TRBD1 matching over 7 bases. The CDR3 runs 15 residues. Trimming cost V 5 bases and J 0 bases; bases outside gene matches: 6. Germline V gives CDR1 SEHNR, CDR2 FQNEAQ (reference sequence). CDR3 sequence reads: CASSPSGQMNTEAFF. The CDR3, as DNA: TGTGCCAGCAGCCCCTCGGGACAGATGAACACTGAAGCTTTCTTT.